A selection of T cell receptor beta chains follows, all from one sample in a study of blood T cell repertoires in COVID-19. The data were produced by immunoSEQ multiplex PCR, yet TCRdb's version contains in-frame clones alone and is incomplete. This sample has roughly 55,000 clones, with roughly 87% found just once. The sample comprised peripheral blood. These receptors were taken from a woman aged 55-75 years with acute or convalescent COVID-19. The CDR3 runs from the conserved cysteine through the conserved F or W. The order of the fields is J gene, V gene, D gene, CDR3 length, clone size, CDR3 DNA, CDR3 protein. The D gene is left open where the match is weak. Some rows have no size entry. The others give once, few or many, or a class for an expanded clone.

j_gene: TRBJ2-1; v_gene: TRBV5-1; d_gene: TRBD1; len: 15; abundance: NA; CDR3nt: TGCGCCAGCAGCACTGGGACAGGGTCTAGGAATGAGCAGTTCTTC; CDR3aa: CASSTGTGSRNEQFF
j_gene: TRBJ2-7; v_gene: TRBV21-1; d_gene: NA; len: 16; abundance: NA; CDR3nt: TGTGCCAGCAGCAAAGCGCTTTGGAGGGGTTCAGCCGAGCAGTACTTC; CDR3aa: CASSKALWRGSAEQYF
j_gene: TRBJ1-2; v_gene: TRBV4-1; d_gene: TRBD1; len: 13; abundance: NA; CDR3nt: TGCGCCAGCAGCCAGGAGGGGGCGTCGGGCTACACCTTC; CDR3aa: CASSQEGASGYTF
j_gene: TRBJ2-5; v_gene: TRBV5-5; d_gene: TRBD1; len: 17; abundance: NA; CDR3nt: TGTGCCAGCAGCCTGGGGACAGGGGTGAGTGCCGAAGAGACCCAGTACTTC; CDR3aa: CASSLGTGVSAEETQYF
j_gene: TRBJ1-3; v_gene: TRBV5-4; d_gene: TRBD1; len: 18; abundance: NA; CDR3nt: TGTGCCAGCAGCTTGGGGACAGGGGGCCGATACTCTGGAAACACCATATATTTT; CDR3aa: CASSLGTGGRYSGNTIYF
j_gene: TRBJ2-7; v_gene: TRBV10-2; d_gene: NA; len: 16; abundance: NA; CDR3nt: TGCGCCAGTTCACAGCAAGTGCGCAATTCCCGCTACGAGCAGTACTTC; CDR3aa: CASSQQVRNSRYEQYF
j_gene: TRBJ1-1; v_gene: TRBV18; d_gene: NA; len: 14; abundance: NA; CDR3nt: TGTGCCAGCTCACCCTCCGGACAAGGCACTGAAGCTTTCTTT; CDR3aa: CASSPSGQGTEAFF
j_gene: TRBJ2-6; v_gene: TRBV7-9; d_gene: NA; len: 17; abundance: NA; CDR3nt: TGTGCCAGCAGCTTTCGGGGGAAGGGCTCTGGGGCCAACGTCCTGACTTTC; CDR3aa: CASSFRGKGSGANVLTF
j_gene: TRBJ2-3; v_gene: TRBV6-5; d_gene: NA; len: 14; abundance: NA; CDR3nt: TGTGCCAGCAGTTATCAAGACCGGCGGGATACGCAGTATTTT; CDR3aa: CASSYQDRRDTQYF
j_gene: TRBJ2-5; v_gene: TRBV6-6; d_gene: NA; len: 13; abundance: NA; CDR3nt: TGTGCCAGCACCCAACAGATTCAAGAGACCCAGTACTTC; CDR3aa: CASTQQIQETQYF
j_gene: TRBJ2-3; v_gene: TRBV7-7; d_gene: TRBD2; len: 17; abundance: NA; CDR3nt: TGTGCCAGCAGCCCAGGGGTACTAGCGGGAGGCACAGATACGCAGTATTTT; CDR3aa: CASSPGVLAGGTDTQYF
j_gene: TRBJ2-7; v_gene: TRBV30; d_gene: TRBD1; len: 14; abundance: few; CDR3nt: TGTGCCTGGAGCGGAGGGACAGGGCTCTCCGAGCAGTACTTC; CDR3aa: CAWSGGTGLSEQYF
j_gene: TRBJ2-3; v_gene: TRBV2; d_gene: TRBD2; len: 19; abundance: few; CDR3nt: TGTGCCAGCAGTCCTTTACCCGGGAATAGCGGGAGGGAAAGAGATACGCAGTATTTT; CDR3aa: CASSPLPGNSGRERDTQYF
j_gene: TRBJ2-1; v_gene: TRBV7-2; d_gene: TRBD2; len: 15; abundance: NA; CDR3nt: TGTGCCAGCAGCCGTAGGGCGGGAGGGCCTGGTGAGCAGTTCTTC; CDR3aa: CASSRRAGGPGEQFF
j_gene: TRBJ2-2; v_gene: TRBV28; d_gene: NA; len: 15; abundance: NA; CDR3nt: TGTGCCAGCACGGCTCTGGGTGGGGCAGCCGGGGAGCTGTTTTTT; CDR3aa: CASTALGGAAGELFF
j_gene: TRBJ2-7; v_gene: TRBV20-1; d_gene: NA; len: 19; abundance: NA; CDR3nt: TGCAGTGCTAGTCGAGTACCCGGTGTTAGCGGCGAATTAGGCTACGAGCAGTACTTC; CDR3aa: CSASRVPGVSGELGYEQYF
j_gene: TRBJ1-5; v_gene: TRBV6-2/TRBV6-3; d_gene: NA; len: 15; abundance: NA; CDR3nt: TGTGCCAGCAGTTACTCGACATTTGGCAATCAGCCCCAGCATTTT; CDR3aa: CASSYSTFGNQPQHF
j_gene: TRBJ2-5; v_gene: TRBV7-2; d_gene: TRBD1; len: 13; abundance: NA; CDR3nt: TGTGCCAGCAGCCTCGGACAGGGGGAGACCCAGTACTTC; CDR3aa: CASSLGQGETQYF
j_gene: TRBJ2-7; v_gene: TRBV7-9; d_gene: NA; len: 17; abundance: NA; CDR3nt: TGTGCCAGCAGCTCCACGGTTCGGAGGTTGACGATCTACGAGCAGTACTTC; CDR3aa: CASSSTVRRLTIYEQYF
j_gene: TRBJ2-1; v_gene: TRBV7-3; d_gene: NA; len: 13; abundance: few; CDR3nt: TGTGCCAGCAGCTTAATAGGAACAGAAAAGCAGTTCTTC; CDR3aa: CASSLIGTEKQFF
j_gene: TRBJ1-5; v_gene: TRBV5-6; d_gene: TRBD1; len: 16; abundance: NA; CDR3nt: TGTGCCAGCAGCTTTGGAGGGACAGGGGGATTTCAGCCCCAGCATTTT; CDR3aa: CASSFGGTGGFQPQHF
j_gene: TRBJ2-7; v_gene: TRBV6-2/TRBV6-3; d_gene: NA; len: 18; abundance: few; CDR3nt: TGTGCCAGCAGTTATTCGGCCTTAGACTATTTAAGCTCCTACGAGCAGTACTTC; CDR3aa: CASSYSALDYLSSYEQYF
j_gene: TRBJ2-7; v_gene: TRBV2; d_gene: TRBD2; len: 15; abundance: NA; CDR3nt: TGTGCCAGCAGCCAGACTAGCGTGAGCTCCTACGAGCAGTACTTC; CDR3aa: CASSQTSVSSYEQYF
j_gene: TRBJ2-3; v_gene: TRBV7-3; d_gene: TRBD2; len: 18; abundance: NA; CDR3nt: TGTGCCAGCAGCTTATACCCTAGCGGGGGGAGTAAGACAGATACGCAGTATTTT; CDR3aa: CASSLYPSGGSKTDTQYF
j_gene: TRBJ1-1; v_gene: TRBV7-9; d_gene: NA; len: 13; abundance: NA; CDR3nt: TGTGCCAGCAGCAAGGACATAAACACTGAAGCTTTCTTT; CDR3aa: CASSKDINTEAFF
j_gene: TRBJ1-6; v_gene: TRBV5-4; d_gene: TRBD1; len: 16; abundance: NA; CDR3nt: TGTGCCAGCAGCTTTGCCCCGGGACAGGTTAATTCACCCCTCCACTTT; CDR3aa: CASSFAPGQVNSPLHF
j_gene: TRBJ2-2; v_gene: TRBV7-7; d_gene: NA; len: 15; abundance: NA; CDR3nt: TGTGCTAGCAGCCGGAGCCGAGGGAACACCGGGGAGCTGTTTTTT; CDR3aa: CASSRSRGNTGELFF
j_gene: TRBJ2-2; v_gene: TRBV3-1/TRBV3-2; d_gene: TRBD1; len: 14; abundance: NA; CDR3nt: TGTGCCAGCAGCCAAGATGGCAGGGGGCGAGAGCTGTTTTTT; CDR3aa: CASSQDGRGRELFF
j_gene: TRBJ2-1; v_gene: TRBV6-2/TRBV6-3; d_gene: TRBD2; len: 15; abundance: NA; CDR3nt: TGTGCCAGCAGTCCAACACTAGCGGACTATAATGAGCAGTTCTTC; CDR3aa: CASSPTLADYNEQFF
j_gene: TRBJ1-2; v_gene: TRBV5-6; d_gene: NA; len: 14; abundance: NA; CDR3nt: TGTGCCAGCAGCTTGACAGGGAGAAACTATGGCTACACCTTC; CDR3aa: CASSLTGRNYGYTF
j_gene: TRBJ2-3; v_gene: TRBV24-1; d_gene: TRBD2; len: 16; abundance: NA; CDR3nt: TGTGCCACCAGTGATTCCATAGCGGGAGCCATAGATACGCAGTATTTT; CDR3aa: CATSDSIAGAIDTQYF
j_gene: TRBJ1-3; v_gene: TRBV30; d_gene: NA; len: 12; abundance: NA; CDR3nt: TGTGCCTGGAGTTACACTGGAAACACCATATATTTT; CDR3aa: CAWSYTGNTIYF
j_gene: TRBJ2-7; v_gene: TRBV5-1; d_gene: TRBD2; len: 15; abundance: once; CDR3nt: TGCGCCAGCAGCTTGGGGTCCGGGAGGGACTACGAGCAGTACTTC; CDR3aa: CASSLGSGRDYEQYF
j_gene: TRBJ2-3; v_gene: TRBV19; d_gene: NA; len: 18; abundance: NA; CDR3nt: TGTGCCAGTAGTCCGCGGGGGGACGGACAGGGGCCGGCAGATACGCAGTATTTT; CDR3aa: CASSPRGDGQGPADTQYF
j_gene: TRBJ1-2; v_gene: TRBV29-1; d_gene: NA; len: 11; abundance: NA; CDR3nt: TGCAGCGTTGGACAGAGTACGGGCTACACCTTC; CDR3aa: CSVGQSTGYTF
j_gene: TRBJ2-7; v_gene: TRBV18; d_gene: TRBD2; len: 15; abundance: NA; CDR3nt: TGTGCCAGCTCACTACGACTAGCGGAGGTTTACGAGCAGTACTTC; CDR3aa: CASSLRLAEVYEQYF